Shown below are 17 T cell receptor beta chains from a single sample sequenced in a study of early T cells in non-severe SARS-CoV-2 infection. Each CDR3 protein is one row after TCRdb ran MiXCR on the 5' RACE reads. Of tens of thousands of distinct CDR3 sequences listed, about 9.9% are singletons. The specimen was whole blood. These TCRs come from an adult who was a healthcare worker with PCR-confirmed SARS-CoV-2 infection or an uninfected control (not recorded which).

This clonotype was counted between two and nine times. This chain connects TRBV20-1 to TRBJ2-7, with D tentatively TRBD1 (6 bases). This CDR3 is built from 14 residues. The V end was cut by 6 bases, the J end by 1 base, with 16 bases between. Germline V CDR1 and CDR2: DFQATT, SNEGSKA (reference sequence). CDR3 coding DNA: TGCAGTGCGAGTGACAGGCCCTATTCCTACGAGCAGTACTTC. The encoded protein is CSASDRPYSYEQYF.

This clonotype was counted many times. This sequence joins TRBV2 and TRBJ2-7; a possible D gene is TRBD1 (6 bases). CDR1 and CDR2 from the germline V gene are SNHLY and FYNNEI. This CDR3 region has 14 residues. Trimming removed 8 bases at V and 6 bases at J, with 20 bases between. CDR3 amino acids: CASHLRTAPSEQYF. The CDR3 DNA sequence: TGTGCCAGCCACCTTAGGACAGCCCCCTCCGAGCAGTACTTC.

This clonotype was found many times. V usage is TRBV7-9 and J usage is TRBJ2-7; TRBD1 might be the D (6 bases). The germline V and J ends were trimmed by 1 base and 0 bases, with 13 bases remaining between them. The CDR3 contains 16 residues. Germline values: CDR1 SEHNR, CDR2 FQNEAQ (reference sequence). The CDR3 is CASSLGPGAISYEQYF. The CDR3 nucleotides read TGTGCCAGCAGCTTAGGTCCAGGGGCAATCTCCTACGAGCAGTACTTC.

The chain uses TRBV20-1 and TRBJ1-5; D remains unclear. The germline V and J ends were trimmed by 5 bases and 1 base, with 12 bases remaining between them. The germline gives CDR1 DFQATT, CDR2 SNEGSKA (reference sequence). This CDR3 has 14 residues. CDR3 DNA: TGCAGTGCTCAACGGGCCAGAAGCAATCAGCCCCAGCATTTT. It yields the protein CSAQRARSNQPQHF.

Only a few counts were recorded for this clonotype. This chain uses TRBV9 with TRBJ2-5; 10 nucleotides match TRBD2. The V gene end was trimmed by 4 bases and the J gene end by 5 bases; junction bases not matched to a gene: 8. Germline lookup yields CDR1 SGDLS and CDR2 YYNGEE. This CDR3 contains 15 residues. The CDR3 sequence: CASSPLNSGGETQYF. The CDR3 DNA is TGTGCCAGCAGCCCCCTAAATAGCGGGGGGGAGACCCAGTACTTC.

This clonotype was counted ten times or more. The V gene is TRBV7-9, the J gene TRBJ1-1, with D hard to call. Trimming took off 1 base at V and 1 base at J, with 22 bases between the two ends. The CDR3 length is 19 residues. Per the germline V gene, CDR1 is SEHNR and CDR2 is FQNEAQ (reference sequence). The CDR3 protein is CASSLGETDGLERNTEAFF. CDR3 sequence (DNA): TGTGCCAGCAGCTTAGGGGAGACGGACGGCTTAGAGAGGAACACTGAAGCTTTCTTT.

In its sample, this clonotype was seen a few times. The chain links TRBV20-1 to TRBJ2-7; D uncertain. The CDR3 consists of 11 residues. Germline CDR1 reads DFQATT; CDR2 reads SNEGSKA (reference sequence). V was cut by 4 bases and J by 4 bases, with 8 bases left in between. This chain's CDR3 is CSAKTGYEQYF. The CDR3 bases are TGCAGTGCTAAGACCGGGTACGAGCAGTACTTC.

This clonotype was seen a few times. J is TRBJ2-3 and V is TRBV7-2, with 10 bases that match TRBD2. With 5 bases clipped from V and 6 bases from J, the junction kept 8 bases outside the gene matches. CDR1 and CDR2 from the germline V gene are SGHTA and FQGNSA. The CDR3 runs 15 residues. Here the CDR3 reads CASSEAGGPWDTQYF. As DNA, the CDR3 is TGTGCCAGCAGCGAAGCGGGGGGGCCATGGGATACGCAGTATTTT.

This clonotype appeared a few times. This sequence joins TRBV10-3 and TRBJ2-6, with D possibly being TRBD1 or TRBD2 (5 bases each). Germline loops: CDR1 ENHRY, CDR2 SYGVKD. V lost 9 bases, J lost 0 bases, and 15 bases lay in between. This CDR3 spans 16 amino acids. In nucleotides, the CDR3 is TGTGCCATTCCGGGGCAGCCAGCCTCTGGGGCCAACGTCCTGACTTTC. Protein: CAIPGQPASGANVLTF.

A few counts support this clonotype. The V and J genes are TRBV27 and TRBJ2-1; D unclear. V was shortened by 3 bases and J by 5 bases, with 8 bases between the two germline ends. There are 13 residues in the CDR3. Germline values: CDR1 MNHEY, CDR2 SMNVEV (reference sequence). The CDR3 sequence: CASSLVSNNEQFF. DNA for the CDR3: TGTGCCAGCAGTTTGGTTTCGAACAATGAGCAGTTCTTC.

This clonotype was seen repeatedly, ten times or more. CDR3 coding DNA: TGTGCCAGCAGCCCCAGGAGGGTAGCGGCCTACGAGCAGTACTTC. This codes for CASSPRRVAAYEQYF. The chain has TRBV7-8 and TRBJ2-7; D might be TRBD2 (6 bases). Trimming stripped 5 bases from V and 2 bases from J, with 16 bases between. The CDR3 totals 15 residues. Germline V gene data show CDR1 as SGHVS and CDR2 as FQNEAQ.

This clonotype was detected a few times. The V and J genes are TRBV20-1 and TRBJ2-5; D gene unclear. The CDR3 runs to 14 residues. Trimming shortened V by 1 base and J by 4 bases, and 13 bases separated the two germline ends. CDR1 is DFQATT and CDR2 is SNEGSKA in the germline V gene (reference sequence). In DNA, the CDR3 is TGCAGTGCTAGAGTTTCCAGGATCCTAGAGACCCAGTACTTC. As protein: CSARVSRILETQYF.

This clonotype was seen many times. This sequence joins TRBV20-1 and TRBJ1-1, with D unclear. The length of the CDR3 is 13 residues. From germline, CDR1 is DFQATT and CDR2 SNEGSKA (reference sequence). Trimming removed 1 base at V and 5 bases at J, with 11 bases between. The CDR3 region is CSARGGVETEAFF. In DNA, the CDR3 is TGCAGTGCTAGAGGCGGTGTCGAGACTGAAGCTTTCTTT.

The V and J genes are TRBV20-1 and TRBJ2-2, with D maybe TRBD2 (5 bases). Germline V gives CDR1 DFQATT, CDR2 SNEGSKA (reference sequence). The CDR3 totals 14 residues. Trimming cost V 4 bases and J 0 bases, with 9 bases left between them. The CDR3, as DNA: TGCAGTGCTATCAGCGGCGCGAACACCGGGGAGCTGTTTTTT. Encoded protein: CSAISGANTGELFF.

In this sample, this clonotype turned up a few times. The CDR3 coding sequence is TGTGCCACCAGCTCTCGGGGGCCTCAGCCCCAGCATTTT. It yields the protein CATSSRGPQPQHF. J is TRBJ1-5 and V is TRBV24-1; a weak D match, TRBD1 (6 bases). V was clipped by 7 bases and J by 6 bases, with 12 bases between them. This CDR3 spans 13 amino acids. CDR1 KGHDR and CDR2 SFDVKD come from the germline V gene.

This clonotype occurred many times. The chain recombines TRBV12-3 or TRBV12-4 with TRBJ2-2; 8 bases are shared with TRBD1. The trim removed 5 bases at V and 7 bases at J, leaving 12 bases unmatched. This CDR3 contains 16 residues. The CDR3 is CASSHIRTGFVGELFF. Written as DNA, the CDR3 is TGTGCCAGCAGTCATATCCGGACAGGGTTCGTCGGGGAGCTGTTTTTT.

In nucleotides, the CDR3 is TGCGCCAACCCGCCCGGGGAGCTGTTTTTT. This translates into CANPPGELFF. The V and J genes are TRBV10-1 and TRBJ2-2; the D is unclear. There are 10 residues in the CDR3. Trimming shortened V by 10 bases and J by 6 bases, and 6 bases separated the two germline ends. The V gene's germline CDR1 is WNHNN and CDR2 SYGVQD (reference sequence).